A single sample gave rise to the 27 T cell receptor beta chains below, sequenced in a study of blood T cell repertoires in COVID-19. Profiled with immunoSEQ multiplex PCR; TCRdb holds only in-frame clones, not every one. The profile shows about 110,000 clones, over 80% of them singletons. The sequencing sample was made of peripheral blood. The origin of the receptors is a woman in her seventies with acute or convalescent COVID-19.

CDR3 sequence: CATSRGQGANEKLFF. The CDR3 DNA is TGTGCCACCAGCAGAGGTCAGGGGGCTAATGAAAAACTGTTTTTT. The J gene is TRBJ1-4, the V gene TRBV15; 7 bases align to TRBD1. CDR1 and CDR2 from the germline V gene are LNHNV and YYDKDF (reference sequence). V gave up 1 base and J gave up 3 bases; unmatched junction bases: 2. There are 15 residues in the CDR3.

The rearrangement joins TRBV5-1 to TRBJ1-2; 9 bases match TRBD1. The CDR3 is 12 amino acids. Germline V gene sequence: CDR1 SGHRS, CDR2 YFSETQ. V gave up 2 bases and J gave up 8 bases; unmatched junction bases: 1. The CDR3 is CASSFTGGGYTF. The CDR3 DNA reads as TGCGCCAGCAGCTTTACAGGGGGCGGCTACACCTTC.

The chain recombines TRBV12-5 with TRBJ2-3; maybe TRBD2 (5 bases). The CDR3 spans 13 residues. CDR1 LGHNT and CDR2 FRNRAP come from the germline V gene. V lost 6 bases, J lost 2 bases, and 9 bases lay in between. CDR3 coding DNA: TGTGCTAGTGGGGTCGGGAACACAGATACGCAGTATTTT. Residues: CASGVGNTDTQYF.

The rearrangement joins TRBV2 to TRBJ2-1; 9 positions agree with TRBD2. The V segment lost 4 bases and the J segment 8 bases; nucleotides outside the gene matches: 9. In germline, CDR1 is SNHLY, CDR2 FYNNEI. The CDR3 covers 15 residues. DNA for the CDR3: TGTGCCAGCAGTGGTGTTAGCGGGAGTAGTTATGAGCAGTTCTTC. Translation: CASSGVSGSSYEQFF.

The V call is TRBV19, the J call TRBJ1-4; D may be TRBD1 (5 bases). V lost 5 bases, J lost 0 bases, and 10 bases lay in between. The CDR3 contains 15 residues. Germline V gene sequence: CDR1 LNHDA, CDR2 SQIVND (reference sequence). CDR3 region: CASSPDRTTNEKLFF. The CDR3 DNA sequence: TGTGCCAGTAGTCCTGACAGAACAACTAATGAAAAACTGTTTTTT.

This clone appeared a few times. The V call is TRBV6-2 or TRBV6-3, the J call TRBJ2-7, with TRBD1 matching 12 bases. V lost 6 bases to trimming and J lost 7 bases; unmatched junction nucleotides: 10. In germline, CDR1 is MNHEY, CDR2 SVGEGT. The CDR3 length is 15 residues. CDR3 amino acids: CASSRRDRGPGEQYV. The CDR3, as DNA: TGTGCCAGCAGCCGCCGGGACAGGGGGCCGGGTGAGCAGTACGTC.

This clone was recorded only once. The V call is TRBV11-2, the J call TRBJ2-1; 13 bases match TRBD2. The length of the CDR3 is 16 residues. V shed 3 bases, J shed 8 bases, and the junction held 7 bases outside the gene matches. The germline CDR1 and CDR2 sequences are SGHAT and FQNNGV. Here the CDR3 reads CASSFHGLAGVYEQFF. The CDR3 nucleotides read TGTGCCAGCAGCTTCCACGGACTAGCGGGAGTCTATGAGCAGTTCTTC. The variable domain in full, with the rest retrieved from reference TRBV11-2 and TRBJ2-1, is EAGVAQSPRYKIIEKRQSVAFWCNPISGHATLYWYQQILGQGPKLLIQFQNNGVVDDSQLPKDRFSAERLKGVDSTLKIQPAKLEDSAVYLCASSFHGLAGVYEQFFGPGTRLTVL.

The J gene is TRBJ2-7, the V gene TRBV5-5; 7 nucleotides align to TRBD1. The CDR3 contains 14 residues. V gave up 5 bases and J gave up 2 bases; unmatched junction bases: 7. Germline CDR1 SGHKS, CDR2 YYEKEE (reference sequence). CDR3 DNA: TGTGCCAGCAGTTACGACAGGGTCACCTACGAGCAGTACTTC. The encoded protein is CASSYDRVTYEQYF.

This chain links TRBV11-3 with TRBJ2-3; 8 bases line up with TRBD1. V lost 5 bases to trimming and J lost 1 base; unmatched junction nucleotides: 2. Germline V gene sequence: CDR1 SGHNT, CDR2 YENEEA. The CDR3 runs to 14 residues. The CDR3 bases are TGTGCCAGCAGCCAGGGACAGGGCACAGATACGCAGTATTTT. Its translation is CASSQGQGTDTQYF.

The rearrangement joins TRBV6-5 to TRBJ1-1, with D unclear. Per the germline V gene, CDR1 is MNHEY and CDR2 is SVGAGI. V was cut by 6 bases and J by 2 bases, with 7 bases left in between. The CDR3 is made up of 12 amino acids. The CDR3 coding sequence is TGTGCCAGCAGGGCTTTCAACACTGAAGCTTTCTTT. Translated: CASRAFNTEAFF.

V usage is TRBV27 and J usage is TRBJ1-4; 12 bases are shared with TRBD1. With V trimmed by 3 bases and J by 3 bases, 14 bases remained unmatched. The CDR3 totals 20 residues. The germline V gene encodes CDR1 MNHEY and CDR2 SMNVEV (reference sequence). The CDR3 loop is CASSFLAPGQGAAANEKLFF. CDR3 nucleotides: TGTGCCAGCAGTTTCCTGGCCCCGGGACAGGGGGCGGCGGCTAATGAAAAACTGTTTTTT.

The chain has TRBV11-3 and TRBJ2-1, with 10 bases lining up with TRBD1. The CDR3 contains 15 residues. Germline CDR1 and CDR2: SGHNT and YENEEA. Losses at the gene ends were 5 bases for V and 4 bases for J; bases not matched to a gene: 5. The CDR3 bases are TGTGCCAGCAGCAACCGGGACAGGGGTTACAATGAGCAGTTCTTC. This translates into CASSNRDRGYNEQFF.

This chain joins TRBV4-1 and TRBJ2-2, with 13 nucleotides matching TRBD2. Germline-derived CDR1 and CDR2 are MGHRA and YSYEKL. J gave up 7 bases and V 4 bases, and 3 bases lay outside the gene matches. The CDR3 runs to 15 residues. CDR3 amino acids: CASSRGLAGNGELFF. The CDR3 DNA is TGCGCCAGCAGCCGGGGACTAGCGGGGAACGGGGAGCTGTTTTTT.

This CDR3 reads CASSQELASGGAGETQYF. CDR3 coding DNA: TGTGCCAGCAGCCAAGAGTTAGCTAGCGGGGGGGCTGGAGAGACCCAGTACTTC. The V and J genes are TRBV4-2 and TRBJ2-5; 12 bases match TRBD2. The ends lost 0 bases at V and 4 bases at J; junction bases unmatched: 9. CDR1 is LGHNA and CDR2 is YNFKEQ in the germline V gene. This CDR3 comprises 18 residues.

The chain combines TRBV10-3 with TRBJ1-3; D gene unclear. The CDR3 is 14 residues long. CDR1 and CDR2 (germline): ENHRY, SYGVKD. V was shortened by 5 bases and J by 4 bases, with 12 bases between the two germline ends. CDR3 amino acids: CAISPGSPGNTIYF. The DNA of the CDR3 is TGTGCCATCAGTCCAGGCTCCCCAGGAAACACCATATATTTT.

The chain has TRBV4-2 and TRBJ1-2; no clear D gene. The CDR3 consists of 14 residues. Trimming removed 1 base at V and 1 base at J, with 7 bases between. Germline V gives CDR1 LGHNA, CDR2 YNFKEQ. The CDR3 here is CASSQARVNYGYTF. CDR3 bases: TGTGCCAGCAGCCAAGCGAGAGTTAACTATGGCTACACCTTC.

The chain couples TRBV7-2 to TRBJ1-2; D is possibly TRBD1 (6 bases). The CDR3 runs 12 residues. V gave up 6 bases and J gave up 8 bases, with 13 bases separating them. From germline, CDR1 is SGHTA and CDR2 FQGNSA. The CDR3 loop is CASRGQPWGYTF. The CDR3 nucleotides read TGTGCCAGCAGAGGACAGCCGTGGGGCTACACCTTC.

This clone was observed a few times. The rearrangement uses TRBV7-9 and TRBJ2-7; D remains unclear. The CDR3 runs to 12 residues. Trimming removed 6 bases at V and 4 bases at J, with 10 bases between. Germline loops: CDR1 SEHNR, CDR2 FQNEAQ (reference sequence). As DNA, the CDR3 is TGTGCCAGCAGTCTAGTGGCTTACGAGCAGTACTTC. As protein: CASSLVAYEQYF.

The rearrangement joins TRBV19 to TRBJ2-2, with D possibly being TRBD2 (6 bases). CDR3 length equals 16 residues. Germline V CDR1 and CDR2: LNHDA, SQIVND (reference sequence). V was shortened by 11 bases and J by 2 bases, with 21 bases between the two germline ends. CDR3 bases: TGTGCCTCAAGCGTCGCGGGACTTCTCAACACCGGGGAGCTGTTTTTT. Residues: CASSVAGLLNTGELFF.

This chain connects TRBV9 to TRBJ2-7; D is possibly TRBD2 (6 bases). The CDR3 covers 14 residues. V was trimmed by 4 bases and J by 5 bases, leaving 16 bases between them. Germline V CDR1 and CDR2: SGDLS, YYNGEE. CDR3 loop: CASSLYDGEDEQYF. Written as DNA, the CDR3 is TGTGCCAGCAGCTTATATGACGGGGAGGACGAGCAGTACTTC.

The rearrangement uses TRBV5-8 and TRBJ1-5; no clear D gene. CDR1 and CDR2 (germline): SGHTS, YDEGEE. V shed 4 bases and J shed 1 base, with 21 bases lying between them. CDR3 length equals 18 residues. CDR3 sequence (DNA): TGTGCCAGCAGCATTCGAGATTCAAAAGGCGGCAGCAATCAGCCCCAGCATTTT. Protein: CASSIRDSKGGSNQPQHF.

This chain uses TRBV15 with TRBJ2-2; 7 bases align to TRBD2. V was clipped by 5 bases and J by 2 bases; unmatched bases: 5. Germline assignment: CDR1 LNHNV and CDR2 YYDKDF (reference sequence). There are 15 residues in the CDR3. CDR3: CATSRTRENTGELFF. CDR3 DNA sequence: TGTGCCACCAGCCGGACTAGGGAAAACACCGGGGAGCTGTTTTTT.

The DNA of the CDR3 is TGTGCCTGGAGTCGACAGGGGGCGACTGAAGCTTTCTTT. Amino acid sequence: CAWSRQGATEAFF. This rearrangement joins TRBV30 to TRBJ1-1, with 10 bases identical to TRBD1. CDR1 is GTSNPN and CDR2 is SVGIG in the germline V gene (reference sequence). The CDR3 consists of 13 residues. The J segment lost 5 bases and the V segment lost 2 bases, leaving 2 bases of the junction unmatched.

This clone was seen once. This chain joins TRBV18 and TRBJ1-4; D gene ambiguous. Trimming shortened V by 3 bases and J by 4 bases, and 6 bases separated the two germline ends. Per the germline V gene, CDR1 is KGHSH and CDR2 is LQKENI. The CDR3 is 13 amino acids. CDR3 DNA sequence: TGTGCCAGCTCACCTCCGAGTAATGAAAAACTGTTTTTT. The encoded protein is CASSPPSNEKLFF.

The J gene is TRBJ2-3, the V gene TRBV5-6, with 9 bases that match TRBD1. This CDR3 comprises 14 residues. The germline CDR1 and CDR2 sequences are SGHDT and YYEEEE. The ends lost 2 bases at V and 4 bases at J; junction bases unmatched: 2. CDR3 DNA sequence: TGTGCCAGCAGCTTACAGGGGGCATCAGATACGCAGTATTTT. Translated: CASSLQGASDTQYF.

This sequence joins TRBV19 and TRBJ2-2, with TRBD1 matching over 9 bases. CDR1 is LNHDA and CDR2 is SQIVND in the germline V gene (reference sequence). The CDR3 contains 15 residues. V lost 7 bases and J lost 6; bases outside the gene matches: 9. In nucleotides, the CDR3 is TGTGCCAGTACCCGCCGGGACAGGGACGCCGGGGAGCTGTTTTTT. It translates to CASTRRDRDAGELFF.

The rearrangement uses TRBV5-8 and TRBJ2-3; 9 bases are a match to TRBD1. Trimming cost V 4 bases and J 4 bases; bases outside gene matches: 7. The CDR3 is 15 amino acids. From germline, CDR1 is SGHTS and CDR2 YDEGEE. The CDR3: CASSAGQGSADTQYF. CDR3 coding DNA: TGTGCCAGCAGCGCCGGACAGGGGAGCGCAGATACGCAGTATTTT. The whole variable domain, remainder taken from reference TRBV5-8 and TRBJ2-3, is EAGVTQSPTHLIKTRGQQATLRCSPISGHTSVYWYQQALGLGLQFLLWYDEGEERNRGNFPPRFSGRQFPNYSSELNVNALELEDSALYLCASSAGQGSADTQYFGPGTRLTVL.